Below are 16 T cell receptor beta chains sequenced from a single sample in a study of blood T cell repertoires in COVID-19. Assay used: immunoSEQ multiplex PCR; TCRdb lists only in-frame clones, some missing. In the table there are 200,000 to 250,000 clones, over 60% of which are singletons. The sequencing sample was made of peripheral blood. All receptors come from a woman between 70 and 85 years old with acute or convalescent COVID-19.

The chain joins TRBV30 to TRBJ2-1, with TRBD2 matching over 7 bases. Germline trimming cut 1 base from V and 5 bases from J; bases unmatched to any gene: 5. Looked up from germline, CDR1 is GTSNPN and CDR2 is SVGIG (reference sequence). CDR3 length: 14 amino acids. The CDR3 DNA sequence: TGTGCCTGGAGTGCCGGACTAGGCGACAATGAGCAGTTCTTC. Translated: CAWSAGLGDNEQFF.

The J gene is TRBJ1-2, the V gene TRBV28; 8 nucleotides agree with TRBD1. The V segment lost 4 bases and the J segment 0 bases; nucleotides outside the gene matches: 10. Germline CDR1 and CDR2: MDHEN and SYDVKM. The CDR3 sequence is 17 residues long. Here the CDR3 DNA reads TGTGCCAGCAGTTCACGGTCCCAGGGGGCGGCTAACTATGGCTACACCTTC. Its protein product is CASSSRSQGAANYGYTF.

The chain uses TRBV6-2 or TRBV6-3 and TRBJ2-3; 10 bases map to TRBD2. Germline CDR1 and CDR2: MNHEY and SVGEGT. The CDR3 extends over 16 amino acids. J lost 4 bases, V lost 2 bases, and 6 bases had no gene match. The CDR3 here is CASSYPLAGDADTQYF. CDR3 DNA sequence: TGTGCCAGCAGTTACCCCCTAGCGGGAGATGCAGATACGCAGTATTTT.

The V call is TRBV7-8, the J call TRBJ2-3, with a weak D call TRBD2 (5 bases). CDR3 length: 19 residues. The V gene's germline CDR1 is SGHVS and CDR2 FQNEAQ. Deletions cut 9 bases from V and 2 bases from J, with 30 bases between. CDR3 sequence reads: CASSAHPYRGNLDTDTQYF. CDR3 in DNA: TGTGCCAGTTCAGCTCACCCTTACAGAGGGAACCTTGACACAGATACGCAGTATTTT. Based on the CDR3 plus reference TRBV7-8 and TRBJ2-3, the full variable domain is GAGVSQSPRYKVAKRGQDVALRCDPISGHVSLFWYQQALGQGPEFLTYFQNEAQLDKSGLPSDRFFAERPEGSVSTLKIQRTQQEDSAVYLCASSAHPYRGNLDTDTQYFGPGTRLTVL.

The chain recombines TRBV19 with TRBJ2-5; TRBD2 aligns across 13 bases. CDR1 is LNHDA, CDR2 SQIVND, per germline (reference sequence). The CDR3 extends over 16 amino acids. V was clipped by 4 bases and J by 5 bases; unmatched bases: 7. The CDR3: CASSKPRTSGSETQYF. CDR3 sequence (DNA): TGTGCCAGTAGTAAACCCCGGACTAGCGGGAGTGAGACCCAGTACTTC.

This sequence joins TRBV3-1 (or the pseudogene TRBV3-2) and TRBJ2-1, with D perhaps TRBD2 (5 bases). CDR3 length equals 14 residues. V shed 0 bases and J shed 6 bases, with 9 bases lying between them. Germline CDR1 is LGHDT and CDR2 is YNNKEL (reference sequence). The chain's CDR3 is CASSQEGGPNEQFF. DNA for the CDR3: TGTGCCAGCAGCCAAGAGGGCGGGCCCAATGAGCAGTTCTTC.

The chain employs TRBV6-5 and TRBJ1-1, with D hard to call. Trimming removed 0 bases from V and 0 bases from J, with 2 bases in between. This CDR3 contains 13 residues. Germline V lookup: CDR1 MNHEY, CDR2 SVGAGI. The CDR3 loop reads CASSYSMNTEAFF. CDR3 DNA sequence: TGTGCCAGCAGTTACTCCATGAACACTGAAGCTTTCTTT.

This clone turned up a few times. The chain has TRBV7-9 and TRBJ1-2, with D possibly being TRBD1 (6 bases). The CDR3 runs 14 residues. CDR1 and CDR2 (germline): SEHNR, FQNEAQ (reference sequence). V dropped 0 bases and J dropped 6 bases, with 11 bases sitting between them. In DNA form, the CDR3 reads TGTGCCAGCAGCTTAGCCTTGGGGGGGCATGGCTACACCTTC. It specifies CASSLALGGHGYTF. Based on the CDR3 plus reference TRBV7-9 and TRBJ1-2, the full variable domain is DTGVSQNPRHKITKRGQNVTFRCDPISEHNRLYWYRQTLGQGPEFLTYFQNEAQLEKSRLLSDRFSAERPKGSFSTLEIQRTEQGDSAMYLCASSLALGGHGYTFGSGTRLTVV.

This clone appeared a few times. V is TRBV2 and J is TRBJ2-7; TRBD2 is a possible D gene (7 bases). The germline gives CDR1 SNHLY, CDR2 FYNNEI. The germline V and J ends were trimmed by 7 bases and 1 base, with 17 bases remaining between them. The CDR3 loop spans 15 amino acids. Here the CDR3 reads CASTWGGHRSYEQYF. CDR3 DNA sequence: TGTGCCAGCACTTGGGGGGGACACCGTTCCTACGAGCAGTACTTC.

This sequence joins TRBV2 and TRBJ2-2; 9 bases agree with TRBD2. J gave up 3 bases and V 5 bases, and 4 bases lay outside the gene matches. Germline-derived CDR1 and CDR2 are SNHLY and FYNNEI. This CDR3 is 15 amino acids long. CDR3: CASSPGTSYTGELFF. CDR3 DNA: TGTGCCAGCAGTCCCGGGACTAGCTACACCGGGGAGCTGTTTTTT.

The V call is TRBV5-1, the J call TRBJ1-2; the D is unclear. The germline V and J ends were trimmed by 4 bases and 4 bases, with 11 bases remaining between them. The CDR3 contains 13 residues. Germline V gives CDR1 SGHRS, CDR2 YFSETQ. The CDR3 DNA is TGCGCCAGCAGCGACACCTCCACCTATGGCTACACCTTC. Amino acid sequence: CASSDTSTYGYTF.

V and J are TRBV24-1 and TRBJ1-5; the match to TRBD1 covers 9 bases. After removal of 4 bases from V and 7 bases from J, the junction contained 10 bases not matched to a gene. The CDR3 runs to 16 residues. The germline V gene encodes CDR1 KGHDR and CDR2 SFDVKD. CDR3 coding DNA: TGTGCCACCAGTGACCCCGGGACAGGGATCAACCAGCCCCAGCATTTT. Amino acid sequence: CATSDPGTGINQPQHF.

This rearrangement joins TRBV18 to TRBJ2-4, with 11 bases lining up with TRBD2. Germline V CDR1 and CDR2: KGHSH, LQKENI. The V segment lost 6 bases and the J segment 5 bases; nucleotides outside the gene matches: 15. This CDR3 has 18 amino acids. The CDR3 DNA sequence: TGTGCCAGCTCGGCCATCTCTCTGACTAGCGGGACCCAAAACATTCAGTACTTC. This gives the protein CASSAISLTSGTQNIQYF.

This rearrangement joins TRBV5-5 to TRBJ1-6; D is perhaps TRBD1 (6 bases). This CDR3 has 15 residues. CDR1 and CDR2 (germline): SGHKS, YYEKEE (reference sequence). V was trimmed by 1 base and J by 7 bases, leaving 12 bases between them. The DNA for the CDR3 is TGTGCCAGCAGCTTGTTAACAGGGAGAAATTCACCCCTCCACTTT. It encodes CASSLLTGRNSPLHF. Combining the CDR3 with reference TRBV5-5 and TRBJ1-6 gives the whole variable domain DAGVTQSPTHLIKTRGQQVTLRCSPISGHKSVSWYQQVLGQGPQFIFQYYEKEERGRGNFPDRFSARQFPNYSSELNVNALLLGDSALYLCASSLLTGRNSPLHFGNGTRLTVT.

There are a few counts of this clone. The chain employs TRBV6-1 and TRBJ2-1, with a tentative D call TRBD1 (5 bases). The CDR3 totals 13 residues. CDR1 and CDR2 (germline): MNHNS, SASEGT. Trimming cost V 2 bases and J 7 bases, with 9 bases left between them. The CDR3 is CASSEIRENEQFF. CDR3 coding DNA: TGTGCCAGCAGTGAAATCAGGGAAAATGAGCAGTTCTTC.

The rearrangement joins TRBV19 to TRBJ2-7, with 8 bases fitting TRBD1. Germline V gives CDR1 LNHDA, CDR2 SQIVND (reference sequence). This CDR3 region has 15 residues. The trim removed 1 base at V and 0 bases at J, leaving 2 bases unmatched. This CDR3 reads CASSIGGTGSYEQYF. DNA of the CDR3: TGTGCCAGTAGTATAGGGGGGACAGGCTCCTACGAGCAGTACTTC.